The rows below give T cell receptor beta chains drawn from one sample of a study of blood T cell repertoires in COVID-19. Assay used: immunoSEQ multiplex PCR; TCRdb lists only in-frame clones, some missing. Of approximately 94,000 clones in the sample, around 88% were seen once. Sequenced sample: peripheral blood. The receptors originated from a woman between 70 and 85 years old with acute or convalescent COVID-19. The CDR3 runs from the conserved cysteine through the conserved F or W. The order of the fields is V gene, J gene, clone size, D gene, CDR3 DNA, CDR3 protein. The D gene is left open where the match is weak. Expanded clones are given a class, and other clones once, few, many or no size at all.

V: TRBV6-1; J: TRBJ1-1; size: NA; D: NA; DNA: TGTGCCAGCAGTGATCGGGAGGGCACTGAAGCTTTCTTT; CDR3: CASSDREGTEAFF
V: TRBV7-9; J: TRBJ2-3; size: few; D: NA; DNA: TGTGCCAGCAGCTTTCAGGGTCGGTCCGCAGATACGCAGTATTTT; CDR3: CASSFQGRSADTQYF
V: TRBV5-1; J: TRBJ2-3; size: NA; D: TRBD2; DNA: TGCGCCAGCAGCTTGGATGCGGGGGGAAAATCAGATACGCAGTATTTT; CDR3: CASSLDAGGKSDTQYF
V: TRBV5-1; J: TRBJ2-1; size: NA; D: TRBD2; DNA: TGCGCCAGCAGCCAAACCTTAGCGGGAGGAAGTGAGCGGTTCTTC; CDR3: CASSQTLAGGSERFF
V: TRBV2; J: TRBJ2-1; size: once; D: TRBD2; DNA: TGTGCCAGCACCGGACTAGCGGGAGGGTCCGAGCAGTTCTTC; CDR3: CASTGLAGGSEQFF
V: TRBV30; J: TRBJ2-5; size: NA; D: TRBD2; DNA: TGTGCCTGGAGTTCGGGGACTAGCGGGAAGGAGACCCAGTACTTC; CDR3: CAWSSGTSGKETQYF
V: TRBV11-2; J: TRBJ1-2; size: NA; D: NA; DNA: TGTGCCAGCAGTATGATCTTTGGGACACCGCTCGTCACCTTC; CDR3: CASSMIFGTPLVTF
V: TRBV18; J: TRBJ1-6; size: NA; D: TRBD1; DNA: TGTGCCAGCTCACAAAGGACAGGGGATAATTCACCCCTCCACTTT; CDR3: CASSQRTGDNSPLHF
V: TRBV4-2; J: TRBJ1-4; size: NA; D: TRBD1; DNA: TGTGCCAGCAGCCAAGAGGGGACAGGGTTTTTCGCAACTAATGAAAAACTGTTTTTT; CDR3: CASSQEGTGFFATNEKLFF
V: TRBV14; J: TRBJ2-7; size: NA; D: NA; DNA: TGTGCCAGCAGCCGATGGGCCTACCCTTCCTACGAGCAGTACTTC; CDR3: CASSRWAYPSYEQYF
V: TRBV3-1/TRBV3-2; J: TRBJ2-7; size: NA; D: TRBD2; DNA: TGTGCCAGCAGCCAAGGGACTAGCGGGAGCCACGAGCAGTACTTC; CDR3: CASSQGTSGSHEQYF
V: TRBV28; J: TRBJ1-6; size: NA; D: NA; DNA: TGTGCCAGCAGTTTAGTGGGGGGATTAAATTCACCCCTCCACTTT; CDR3: CASSLVGGLNSPLHF
V: TRBV19; J: TRBJ2-2; size: NA; D: NA; DNA: TGTGCCAGTAGTAGTGAGGGACTGAACACCGGGGAGCTGTTTTTT; CDR3: CASSSEGLNTGELFF
V: TRBV4-1; J: TRBJ2-3; size: NA; D: NA; DNA: TGCGCCAGCAGCCTACGACTAGTAGGCACAGATACGCAGTATTTT; CDR3: CASSLRLVGTDTQYF
V: TRBV9; J: TRBJ2-1; size: NA; D: TRBD2; DNA: TGTGCCAGCAGCGTAGGAAGTGGGACTAGCGGTACGGGTGAGCAGTTCTTC; CDR3: CASSVGSGTSGTGEQFF
V: TRBV30; J: TRBJ2-7; size: NA; D: NA; DNA: TGTGCCTGGACAGGCATACCCTACGAGCAGTACTTC; CDR3: CAWTGIPYEQYF
V: TRBV18; J: TRBJ2-3; size: NA; D: TRBD2; DNA: TGTGCCAGCTCACTCCAGACTAGCGGAGCTAGCACAGATACGCAGTATTTT; CDR3: CASSLQTSGASTDTQYF
V: TRBV28; J: TRBJ1-3; size: NA; D: NA; DNA: TGTGCCAGCAGTTACGGTAGTTCAGGAAACACCATATATTTT; CDR3: CASSYGSSGNTIYF
V: TRBV5-1; J: TRBJ2-7; size: NA; D: TRBD2; DNA: TGCGCCAGCAGCCCCGGACTAGCGGGCTCCTACGAGCAGTACTTC; CDR3: CASSPGLAGSYEQYF
V: TRBV5-1; J: TRBJ2-1; size: NA; D: NA; DNA: TGCGCCAGCAGCTTGGTTTCAGGGAAGTACAATGAGCAGTTCTTC; CDR3: CASSLVSGKYNEQFF
V: TRBV9; J: TRBJ1-5; size: NA; D: NA; DNA: TGTGCCAGCAGCGTGCCTCCCCTAAGTAATCAGCCCCAGCATTTT; CDR3: CASSVPPLSNQPQHF
V: TRBV28; J: TRBJ1-6; size: NA; D: TRBD1; DNA: TGTGCCAGCAGCCAAGGGACAGCAAATTCACCCCTCCACTTT; CDR3: CASSQGTANSPLHF
V: TRBV5-1; J: TRBJ2-3; size: NA; D: TRBD2; DNA: TGCGCCAGCAGCCGTCCGGGCGGAGCGGGGGAAGACACAGATACGCAGTATTTT; CDR3: CASSRPGGAGEDTDTQYF
V: TRBV7-9; J: TRBJ1-1; size: NA; D: NA; DNA: TGTGCCCTGGGGGGGGAAATCGTGTGGGCTTTCTTT; CDR3: CALGGEIVWAFF
V: TRBV19; J: TRBJ1-2; size: NA; D: NA; DNA: TGTGCCAGTAGTCACGACACTGGCGGCTACACCTTC; CDR3: CASSHDTGGYTF
V: TRBV18; J: TRBJ1-6; size: NA; D: TRBD1; DNA: TGTGCCAGCTCACCTTGGACAGGGGGCTCCTATAATTCACCCCTCCACTTT; CDR3: CASSPWTGGSYNSPLHF